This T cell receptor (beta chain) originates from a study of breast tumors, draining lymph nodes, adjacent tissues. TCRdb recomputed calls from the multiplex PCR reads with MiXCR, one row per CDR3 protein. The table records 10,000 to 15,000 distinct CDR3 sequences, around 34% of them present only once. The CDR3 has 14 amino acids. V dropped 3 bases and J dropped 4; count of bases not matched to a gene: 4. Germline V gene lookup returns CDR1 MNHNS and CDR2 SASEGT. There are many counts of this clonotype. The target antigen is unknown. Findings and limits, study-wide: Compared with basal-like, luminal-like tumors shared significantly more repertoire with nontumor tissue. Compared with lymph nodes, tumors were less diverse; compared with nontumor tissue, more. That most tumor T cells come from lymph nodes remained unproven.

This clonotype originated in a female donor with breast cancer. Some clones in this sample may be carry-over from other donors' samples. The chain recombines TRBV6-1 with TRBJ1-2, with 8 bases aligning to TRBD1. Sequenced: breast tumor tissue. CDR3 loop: CASSDGTGFYGYTF. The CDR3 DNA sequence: TGTGCCAGCAGTGATGGGACAGGCTTCTATGGCTACACCTTC.